The next 25 T cell receptor beta chains were all read from a single sample in a study of shared clonotypes between healthy human individuals. Assay used: immunoSEQ multiplex PCR; TCRdb lists only in-frame clones, some missing. Of fewer than 1.6 million clones listed, 98% are singletons. Sequencing was done on a sample of naive CD4+ T cells sorted from blood. This sample's subset: CD45RA+ positively selected. These receptors came from a man aged 30-40 years in good health.

The chain employs TRBV7-6 and TRBJ2-1, with a weak D call TRBD2 (6 bases). The germline CDR1 and CDR2 sequences are SGHVS and FNYEAQ. V was shortened by 5 bases and J by 7 bases, with 18 bases between the two germline ends. The length of the CDR3 is 15 residues. The CDR3 region is CASSLGTGINNEQFF. The CDR3 nucleotides are TGTGCCAGCAGCCTCGGGACTGGAATAAATAATGAGCAGTTCTTC.

The chain has TRBV28 and TRBJ1-2; no firm D call. Trimming removed 7 bases from V and 5 bases from J, with 23 bases in between. CDR1 and CDR2 from the germline V gene are MDHEN and SYDVKM. CDR3 length: 16 residues. The CDR3 nucleotides are TGTGCCAGCACTACTCCGAGTGGGGTAGAGGAATATGGCTACACCTTC. It translates to CASTTPSGVEEYGYTF.

The V call is TRBV18, the J call TRBJ1-2; D is possibly TRBD1 (5 bases). The V end lost 2 bases, the J end lost 8 bases, and 18 bases lay between the germline ends. Germline V gene lookup returns CDR1 KGHSH and CDR2 LQKENI. CDR3 length equals 15 residues. The CDR3 is CASSPSRDDPPGYTF. The CDR3, as DNA: TGTGCCAGCTCACCAAGCCGGGACGACCCACCGGGCTACACCTTC.

V usage is TRBV4-1 and J usage is TRBJ2-1; D may be TRBD1 or TRBD2 (5 bases each). V was cut by 4 bases and J by 10 bases, with 23 bases left in between. CDR3 length: 16 residues. Germline loops: CDR1 MGHRA, CDR2 YSYEKL. The CDR3 loop is CASSLESGRKPGEQFF. The CDR3 region has the DNA TGCGCCAGCAGCCTGGAATCGGGACGGAAACCAGGGGAGCAGTTCTTC.

V and J are TRBV19 and TRBJ2-6; D is undetermined. The CDR3 has 15 residues. Per germline, CDR1 LNHDA and CDR2 SQIVND (reference sequence). Between the trimmed V and J ends, which lost 4 bases and 1 base, there was a span of 8 bases. The CDR3 sequence is CASSSRKSGANVLTF. The CDR3 coding sequence is TGTGCCAGTAGTAGCAGGAAATCTGGGGCCAACGTCCTGACTTTC.

V is TRBV5-4 and J is TRBJ1-1; D ambiguous. Trimming removed 8 bases from V and 5 bases from J, with 19 bases in between. The CDR3 runs 14 residues. The germline CDR1 and CDR2 sequences are SGHNT and YYREEE (reference sequence). The CDR3 spells CASFPSKAPTEAFF. The CDR3 coding sequence is TGTGCCAGTTTCCCTTCTAAGGCCCCGACTGAAGCTTTCTTT.

V gene TRBV9 combines with J gene TRBJ2-3, with D perhaps matching TRBD1 (5 bases). Germline CDR1 reads SGDLS; CDR2 reads YYNGEE. V lost 0 bases to trimming and J lost 2 bases, with 13 bases between them. The CDR3 spans 16 residues. This CDR3 reads CASSVVQGGITDTQYF. The CDR3 nucleotides are TGTGCCAGCAGCGTAGTTCAGGGTGGGATCACAGATACGCAGTATTTT.

J is TRBJ2-7 and V is TRBV7-2; TRBD1 or TRBD2 may be the D gene (5 bases each). V lost 4 bases to trimming and J lost 6 bases, with 16 bases between them. This CDR3 spans 14 amino acids. Germline V gives CDR1 SGHTA, CDR2 FQGNSA. This chain's CDR3 is CASSSLGADSEQYF. The CDR3 nucleotides are TGTGCCAGCAGCTCCCTCGGGGCGGACTCCGAGCAGTACTTC.

With regard to this clone: The sample holds other DNA sequences that translate to the same CDR3. The chain is built from TRBV9 and TRBJ2-7; D gene ambiguous. Trimming left V 0 bases short and J 3 bases short, with 10 bases between. The CDR3 extends over 14 amino acids. The germline gives CDR1 SGDLS, CDR2 YYNGEE. CDR3 sequence: CASSVGGVGYEQYF. CDR3 nucleotide sequence: TGTGCCAGCAGCGTAGGTGGGGTGGGCTACGAGCAGTACTTC.

This chain links TRBV27 with TRBJ1-1, with no clear D. Trimming stripped 3 bases from V and 5 bases from J, with 10 bases between. The V gene's germline CDR1 is MNHEY and CDR2 SMNVEV (reference sequence). The CDR3 sequence is 13 residues long. The CDR3 region has the DNA TGTGCCAGCAGTTTCGGCAGAGGGACTGAAGCTTTCTTT. It yields the protein CASSFGRGTEAFF.

Turning to this clone: The sample has other DNA sequences that encode this CDR3 too. The chain couples TRBV10-2 to TRBJ1-5; D is ambiguous. V was clipped by 0 bases and J by 0 bases, with 9 bases between them. This CDR3 is 16 amino acids long. From germline, CDR1 is WSHSY and CDR2 SAAADI. The DNA for the CDR3 is TGCGCCAGCAGTGAGTCGCCCGGGAATAGCAATCAGCCCCAGCATTTT. This gives the protein CASSESPGNSNQPQHF.

The V gene is TRBV6-1, the J gene TRBJ2-1, with 9 bases that match TRBD2. The CDR3 consists of 15 residues. Trimming cost V 8 bases and J 9 bases; bases outside gene matches: 14. Germline V gives CDR1 MNHNS, CDR2 SASEGT. The CDR3 is CASSREGQGIGEQFF. The CDR3 DNA sequence: TGTGCCAGCTCGCGGGAGGGCCAGGGGATTGGTGAGCAGTTCTTC.

This sequence joins TRBV6-1 and TRBJ1-2, with no clear D. Per the germline V gene, CDR1 is MNHNS and CDR2 is SASEGT. V was cut by 4 bases and J by 4 bases, with 13 bases left in between. The CDR3 covers 14 residues. The CDR3 loop reads CASSVGRRLYGYTF. DNA of the CDR3: TGTGCCAGCAGTGTCGGCAGACGCCTCTATGGCTACACCTTC.

The V and J genes are TRBV29-1 and TRBJ2-3, with D uncertain. Germline V lookup: CDR1 SQVTM, CDR2 ANQGSEA. This CDR3 region has 13 residues. Trimming stripped 2 bases from V and 0 bases from J, with 6 bases between. The CDR3 protein is CSVEPPSTDTQYF. CDR3 DNA: TGCAGCGTTGAACCCCCGAGCACAGATACGCAGTATTTT.

With respect to this clone: The sample contains more than one DNA sequence encoding this CDR3. The J gene is TRBJ1-1, the V gene TRBV19; possibly TRBD1 for D (5 bases). The CDR3 length is 13 residues. CDR1 is LNHDA and CDR2 is SQIVND in the germline V gene (reference sequence). The V and J ends lost 2 bases and 1 base respectively, with 5 bases between them. CDR3 DNA sequence: TGTGCCAGTAGTATAAGGGGGAACACTGAAGCTTTCTTT. Amino acids: CASSIRGNTEAFF.

This chain links TRBV19 with TRBJ2-7, with 9 bases that match TRBD1. Germline V lookup: CDR1 LNHDA, CDR2 SQIVND (reference sequence). J gave up 6 bases and V 4 bases, and 1 base lay outside the gene matches. The CDR3 runs 12 residues. CDR3 sequence (DNA): TGTGCCAGTAGTAGGACAGGGGCCGAGCAGTACTTC. It is translated as CASSRTGAEQYF. The full variable domain, in which reference TRBV19 and TRBJ2-7 provide the parts outside the CDR3, is DGGITQSPKYLFRKEGQNVTLSCEQNLNHDAMYWYRQDPGQGLRLIYYSQIVNDFQKGDIAEGYSVSREKKESFPLTVTSAQKNPTAFYLCASSRTGAEQYFGPGTRLTVT.

This sequence joins TRBV6-1 and TRBJ1-5; 7 bases match TRBD1. The germline CDR1 and CDR2 sequences are MNHNS and SASEGT. V dropped 4 bases and J dropped 7; count of bases not matched to a gene: 10. This CDR3 region has 15 residues. Written as DNA, the CDR3 is TGTGCCAGCAGTGGCGGGGGAACAGGGGCACAGCCCCAGCATTTT. This gives the protein CASSGGGTGAQPQHF.

V usage is TRBV19 and J usage is TRBJ2-3; a weak D match, TRBD1 (6 bases). The CDR3 covers 14 residues. Between the trimmed V and J ends, which lost 6 bases and 2 bases, there was a span of 12 bases. Germline loops: CDR1 LNHDA, CDR2 SQIVND (reference sequence). CDR3 sequence reads: CASSNRVTTDTQYF. DNA of the CDR3: TGTGCCAGTAGCAACAGGGTGACCACAGATACGCAGTATTTT.

This rearrangement joins TRBV28 to TRBJ2-1; TRBD2 agrees at 12 bases. Germline CDR1 MDHEN, CDR2 SYDVKM. CDR3 size: 15 residues. V dropped 6 bases and J dropped 10; count of bases not matched to a gene: 10. The CDR3 nucleotides read TGTGCCAGCAGGGAACTAGCGGGAGGTCTTTTGGAGCAGTTCTTC. Translation: CASRELAGGLLEQFF. Full variable domain (rest looked up from reference TRBV28 and TRBJ2-1): DVKVTQSSRYLVKRTGEKVFLECVQDMDHENMFWYRQDPGLGLRLIYFSYDVKMKEKGDIPEGYSVSREKKERFSLILESASTNQTSMYLCASRELAGGLLEQFFGPGTRLTVL.

The chain has TRBV11-3 and TRBJ2-3; D ambiguous. Trimming removed 1 base from V and 0 bases from J, with 5 bases in between. Germline values: CDR1 SGHNT, CDR2 YENEEA. This CDR3 region has 14 residues. The CDR3 DNA reads as TGTGCCAGCAGCTTAGGACCTAGCACAGATACGCAGTATTTT. This translates into CASSLGPSTDTQYF.

The chain carries TRBV19 and TRBJ2-5, with D hard to call. The V and J ends lost 3 bases and 1 base respectively, with 9 bases between them. Germline loops: CDR1 LNHDA, CDR2 SQIVND (reference sequence). This CDR3 has 14 residues. The CDR3 here is CASSMGSLQETQYF. The CDR3 DNA is TGTGCCAGTAGTATGGGCAGCCTCCAAGAGACCCAGTACTTC.

The CDR3 DNA sequence: TGTGCCAGCAGTGTAAGGACACCGCCTGGCGAGCAGTACTTC. Its protein is CASSVRTPPGEQYF. The V and J genes are TRBV27 and TRBJ2-7; D may be TRBD1 (5 bases). The CDR3 has 14 amino acids. The V gene's germline CDR1 is MNHEY and CDR2 SMNVEV (reference sequence). V lost 5 bases, J lost 6 bases, and 17 bases lay in between.

The rearrangement links TRBV5-4 to TRBJ2-5, with unresolved D. The CDR3 runs 14 residues. Germline CDR1 SGHNT, CDR2 YYREEE (reference sequence). The V end lost 0 bases, the J end lost 2 bases, and 8 bases lay between the germline ends. This CDR3 reads CASSLAALQETQYF. CDR3 nucleotides: TGTGCCAGCAGCTTGGCAGCACTTCAAGAGACCCAGTACTTC.

The V call is TRBV4-1, the J call TRBJ2-3; D not certain. There are 14 residues in the CDR3. From germline, CDR1 is MGHRA and CDR2 YSYEKL. Between the trimmed V and J ends, which lost 1 base and 4 bases, there was a span of 9 bases. CDR3 in amino acids: CASSQVLGSDTQYF. The CDR3 bases are TGCGCCAGCAGCCAAGTTCTAGGGTCAGATACGCAGTATTTT.

This clone was seen only a few times. The chain carries TRBV5-1 and TRBJ1-5; TRBD1 is a possible D gene (6 bases). The CDR3 loop spans 15 amino acids. Germline CDR1 is SGHRS and CDR2 is YFSETQ. Trimming took 0 bases from V and 4 from J, leaving 11 bases between them. CDR3 DNA sequence: TGCGCCAGCAGCTTGGCCGGACAGAAGAATCAGCCCCAGCATTTT. Protein sequence: CASSLAGQKNQPQHF.